This T cell receptor (beta chain) was sequenced for a study of blood T cell repertoires in COVID-19. In the study overall: Sources were T cells, B-cell-depleted T cells, or PBMCs; the material itself was cDNA or gDNA.

Germline V gene data show CDR1 as LGHNA and CDR2 as YNFKEQ. The junction had 3 bases not matched to a gene; V was cut back by 0 bases and J by 4 bases. The CDR3 has 15 amino acids. Produced via immunoSEQ multiplex PCR; TCRdb's table is partial and in-frame only. The table records about 71,000 clones, roughly 80% of them present only once. The chain employs TRBV4-2 and TRBJ2-1, with 7 bases identical to TRBD2. The clonotype originates from a man in his 70s with acute or convalescent COVID-19. The sample comprised peripheral blood. The DNA for the CDR3 is TGTGCCAGCAGCCAAGAGCTAGCGGCTTACAATGAGCAGTTCTTC. The encoded protein is CASSQELAAYNEQFF.